These 29 T cell receptor beta chains originate from one sample sequenced in a study of cytomegalovirus exposure and HLA in healthy donors. Data came from immunoSEQ multiplex PCR; TCRdb stores just in-frame clones and leaves some out. This sample has roughly 56,000 clones, with roughly 90% found just once. The sequencing sample was made of PBMCs. Receptor source: a woman aged 30 to 39 in good health and CMV-seronegative.

This chain joins TRBV6-5 and TRBJ2-1, with 13 bases aligning to TRBD2. Germline V lookup: CDR1 MNHEY, CDR2 SVGAGI. Trimming at V came to 6 bases and at J to 9 bases, leaving 5 bases not matched to a gene. CDR3 length: 14 residues. Here the CDR3 reads CASSGLAGDSEQFF. DNA of the CDR3: TGTGCCAGCAGCGGACTAGCGGGAGATTCTGAGCAGTTCTTC.

This clone has only one observation. The chain links TRBV27 to TRBJ1-5, with 7 bases fitting TRBD1. The CDR3 is 16 residues long. Trimming took 7 bases from V and 4 from J; bases not matched to a gene: 13. Germline CDR1 reads MNHEY; CDR2 reads SMNVEV (reference sequence). CDR3 protein: CASNEDRDFRNQPQHF. The CDR3, as DNA: TGTGCCAGCAACGAAGACAGGGATTTTCGGAATCAGCCCCAGCATTTT.

This clone was recorded only once. The V call is TRBV5-4, the J call TRBJ2-1; perhaps TRBD2 as D (5 bases). V was shortened by 0 bases and J by 9 bases, with 13 bases between the two germline ends. The CDR3 has 14 amino acids. Germline values: CDR1 SGHNT, CDR2 YYREEE (reference sequence). Here the CDR3 reads CASSLEWRKSEQFF. The CDR3 bases are TGTGCCAGCAGCTTGGAGTGGAGGAAGAGTGAGCAGTTCTTC.

The rearrangement joins TRBV6-6 to TRBJ2-7, with 9 bases matching TRBD1. The V and J ends lost 0 bases and 3 bases, in that order; junction bases with no gene match: 6. This CDR3 is 16 amino acids long. Germline V gene sequence: CDR1 MNHNY, CDR2 SVGAGI (reference sequence). As DNA, the CDR3 is TGTGCCAGCAGTTACTCAAACCCGGGACAGGGCTACGAGCAGTACTTC. This encodes CASSYSNPGQGYEQYF.

This clone has a handful of counts. The chain combines TRBV9 with TRBJ2-7; D is unclear. CDR1 and CDR2 (germline): SGDLS, YYNGEE. This CDR3 comprises 14 residues. Trimming left V 2 bases short and J 5 bases short, with 14 bases between. The CDR3 here is CASSVGPHGNEQYF. In nucleotides, the CDR3 is TGTGCCAGCAGCGTGGGCCCCCATGGCAACGAGCAGTACTTC.

The chain combines TRBV6-5 with TRBJ1-5, with D uncertain. The CDR3 extends over 14 amino acids. Trimming cost V 7 bases and J 0 bases, with 10 bases left between them. CDR1 MNHEY and CDR2 SVGAGI come from the germline V gene. In DNA form, the CDR3 reads TGTGCCAGCACCTTAGATTATAGCAATCAGCCCCAGCATTTT. The encoded protein is CASTLDYSNQPQHF.

The chain carries TRBV10-3 and TRBJ1-4; 8 bases are a match to TRBD1. CDR1 and CDR2 from the germline V gene are ENHRY and SYGVKD. The V and J ends lost 4 bases and 2 bases, in that order; junction bases with no gene match: 6. The CDR3 is 16 amino acids. DNA of the CDR3: TGTGCCATCAGTGTACAGGGGGATGCGACTAATGAAAAACTGTTTTTT. Its protein product is CAISVQGDATNEKLFF.

The chain employs TRBV27 and TRBJ2-1, with TRBD2 matching 9 bases. V lost 8 bases, J lost 9 bases, and 5 bases stayed unmatched. From germline, CDR1 is MNHEY and CDR2 SMNVEV (reference sequence). CDR3 size: 12 residues. CDR3 nucleotides: TGTGCCAGCTCTGCGGGAGGGGGTGAGCAGTTCTTC. Protein product: CASSAGGGEQFF.

For the CDR3, the DNA is TGTGCCTGGAGTGTACGTTCAGGGTTAGGCTACACCTTC. Translated, it gives CAWSVRSGLGYTF. The J gene is TRBJ1-2, the V gene TRBV30; a possible D gene is TRBD1 (5 bases). V lost 0 bases and J lost 8, with 13 bases in between. CDR3 length: 13 amino acids. Germline V lookup: CDR1 GTSNPN, CDR2 SVGIG (reference sequence).

The V gene is TRBV15, the J gene TRBJ1-2; TRBD1 might be the D (5 bases). Germline V gene sequence: CDR1 LNHNV, CDR2 YYDKDF (reference sequence). With 2 bases removed from V and 4 bases from J, the gap between germline ends came to 11 bases. The CDR3 is 14 residues long. The CDR3 region is CATSRKGESYGYTF. For the CDR3, the DNA is TGTGCCACCAGCAGAAAAGGGGAATCCTATGGCTACACCTTC.

The gene calls are TRBV7-2 and TRBJ2-5; possible D gene TRBD2, 6 bases. Trimming took 1 base from V and 0 from J, leaving 9 bases between them. CDR3 length: 15 residues. Germline CDR1 is SGHTA and CDR2 is FQGNSA. The CDR3 region is CASSLVAGYQETQYF. CDR3 in DNA: TGTGCCAGCAGCTTAGTGGCGGGGTACCAAGAGACCCAGTACTTC.

This chain links TRBV6-5 with TRBJ1-1, with a weak D call TRBD1 (6 bases). Germline-derived CDR1 and CDR2 are MNHEY and SVGAGI. Trimming removed 6 bases at V and 1 base at J, with 9 bases between. The CDR3 extends over 13 amino acids. The CDR3 sequence: CASRKTGNTEAFF. The CDR3 DNA reads TGTGCCAGCAGAAAGACAGGGAACACTGAAGCTTTCTTT.

The rearrangement joins TRBV5-4 to TRBJ2-7; 10 nucleotides line up with TRBD2. This CDR3 has 15 amino acids. Germline CDR1 reads SGHNT; CDR2 reads YYREEE (reference sequence). After removal of 1 base from V and 3 bases from J, the junction contained 4 bases not matched to a gene. CDR3 nucleotides: TGTGCCAGCAGCTTGATAGGGACTAGCGTCTACGAGCAGTACTTC. Translation gives CASSLIGTSVYEQYF.

By proportion, this clone is medium-sized (0.01 to 0.1%). The chain joins TRBV19 to TRBJ2-2; 8 nucleotides agree with TRBD1. The length of the CDR3 is 16 residues. CDR1 LNHDA and CDR2 SQIVND come from the germline V gene (reference sequence). Trimming removed 3 bases from V and 7 bases from J; junction bases left unmatched: 10. The CDR3 DNA reads TGTGCCAGTAGTATCACCAGGGGGCGAAGTGACGGGGAGCTGTTTTTT. Protein: CASSITRGRSDGELFF.

The chain joins TRBV2 to TRBJ1-2; D possibly corresponds to TRBD1 (6 bases). The CDR3 has 13 residues. Germline loops: CDR1 SNHLY, CDR2 FYNNEI. V was shortened by 6 bases and J by 7 bases, with 15 bases between the two germline ends. The CDR3 loop reads CASSLQGLGGYTF. In DNA form, the CDR3 reads TGTGCCAGCAGCCTACAGGGTTTAGGTGGCTACACCTTC.

The V gene is TRBV28, the J gene TRBJ1-1; D is possibly TRBD1 (6 bases). The CDR3 covers 15 residues. Germline loops: CDR1 MDHEN, CDR2 SYDVKM. V gave up 10 bases and J gave up 5 bases, with 23 bases separating them. The CDR3 nucleotides read TGTGCCACTCACTCGGGGGGGGCTAGATGGACTGAAGCTTTCTTT. This sequence encodes CATHSGGARWTEAFF.

The genes are TRBV19 and TRBJ2-7; TRBD1 agrees at 7 bases. CDR3 length equals 13 residues. Germline CDR1 reads LNHDA; CDR2 reads SQIVND (reference sequence). The V segment lost 5 bases and the J segment 3 bases; nucleotides outside the gene matches: 4. The CDR3 nucleotides read TGTGCCAGTAGTCAGGGGACAGACTACGAGCAGTACTTC. Translating gives CASSQGTDYEQYF.

This clone is a singleton in its sample. This rearrangement joins TRBV11-3 to TRBJ1-1; D remains ambiguous. CDR3 size: 13 residues. Germline CDR1 is SGHNT and CDR2 is YENEEA. The V and J ends lost 4 bases and 9 bases respectively, with 15 bases between them. CDR3 DNA: TGTGCCAGCAGCTCCCCCCGGGAGAAAAAAGCTTTCTTT. Protein product: CASSSPREKKAFF.

V is TRBV5-4 and J is TRBJ2-7; D is perhaps TRBD2 (7 bases). Germline V gene sequence: CDR1 SGHNT, CDR2 YYREEE (reference sequence). CDR3 size: 16 residues. V was pared by 4 bases and J by 2 bases, with 19 bases between. As DNA, the CDR3 is TGTGCCAGCAGCAGGGGGGGCGGGACTGTACCCTACGAGCAGTACTTC. This sequence encodes CASSRGGGTVPYEQYF.

V is TRBV9 and J is TRBJ1-2, with TRBD1 as a possible D gene (5 bases). The germline V and J ends were trimmed by 0 bases and 3 bases, with 6 bases remaining between them. Germline assignment: CDR1 SGDLS and CDR2 YYNGEE. This CDR3 contains 13 residues. CDR3: CASSVGGDYGYTF. The CDR3 DNA reads as TGTGCCAGCAGCGTAGGGGGGGACTATGGCTACACCTTC.

The chain combines TRBV5-4 with TRBJ1-2; tentative D call: TRBD1 (6 bases). This CDR3 comprises 15 residues. The germline V gene has CDR1 SGHNT and CDR2 YYREEE (reference sequence). V was clipped by 0 bases and J by 8 bases, with 17 bases between them. The DNA for the CDR3 is TGTGCCAGCAGCTTGGATGTGACAGGCGTTGGGGGCTACACCTTC. Translating it yields CASSLDVTGVGGYTF. Full variable domain (missing parts from reference TRBV5-4 and TRBJ1-2): ETGVTQSPTHLIKTRGQQVTLRCSSQSGHNTVSWYQQALGQGPQFIFQYYREEENGRGNFPPRFSGLQFPNYSSELNVNALELDDSALYLCASSLDVTGVGGYTFGSGTRLTVV.

This clone showed up just once. The chain recombines TRBV7-3 with TRBJ2-2, with TRBD2 as a possible D gene (6 bases). V shed 6 bases and J shed 6 bases, with 14 bases lying between them. Germline values: CDR1 SGHTA, CDR2 FQGTGA. This CDR3 is 14 amino acids long. CDR3 sequence: CASRPGRAAGELFF. The CDR3 DNA is TGTGCCAGCAGGCCCGGGAGAGCGGCCGGGGAGCTGTTTTTT. Full variable domain (outside the CDR3, taken from reference TRBV7-3 and TRBJ2-2): GAGVSQTPSNKVTEKGKYVELRCDPISGHTALYWYRQSLGQGPEFLIYFQGTGAADDSGLPNDRFFAVRPEGSVSTLKIQRTERGDSAVYLCASRPGRAAGELFFGEGSRLTVL.

In its sample, this clone was seen once. This rearrangement joins TRBV29-1 to TRBJ2-7; 9 bases map to TRBD2. The CDR3 is 17 amino acids. The V and J ends lost 6 bases and 0 bases, in that order; junction bases with no gene match: 15. CDR1 and CDR2 (germline): SQVTM, ANQGSEA. CDR3 sequence reads: CSVFFPGREGVSYEQYF. The CDR3 coding sequence is TGCAGCGTCTTCTTCCCCGGGCGGGAGGGGGTCTCCTACGAGCAGTACTTC.

This sequence joins TRBV27 and TRBJ2-5; TRBD2 aligns across 12 bases. The CDR3 spans 16 residues. CDR1 and CDR2 (germline): MNHEY, SMNVEV (reference sequence). J lost 5 bases, V lost 6 bases, and 10 bases had no gene match. CDR3 bases: TGTGCCAGCAGGCAGACTAGCGGGAGCCCCCCCGAGACCCAGTACTTC. The encoded protein is CASRQTSGSPPETQYF.

This chain's CDR3 is CASSYGSNTEAFF. CDR3 DNA: TGTGCCAGCAGTTACGGTTCGAACACTGAAGCTTTCTTT. The chain has TRBV27 and TRBJ1-1; D remains unclear. Between the trimmed V and J ends, which lost 4 bases and 1 base, there was a span of 7 bases. CDR1 is MNHEY and CDR2 is SMNVEV in the germline V gene (reference sequence). The CDR3 is 13 amino acids.

The chain couples TRBV19 to TRBJ2-5; the match to TRBD1 covers 12 bases. The germline CDR1 and CDR2 sequences are LNHDA and SQIVND (reference sequence). The trim removed 4 bases at V and 5 bases at J, leaving 8 bases unmatched. The CDR3 is 16 residues long. CDR3 region: CASSKTGTGGLETQYF. CDR3 sequence (DNA): TGTGCCAGTAGTAAAACCGGGACAGGGGGCTTGGAGACCCAGTACTTC.

V and J are TRBV4-1 and TRBJ1-1; tentatively, D is TRBD1 (6 bases). V was shortened by 0 bases and J by 8 bases, with 16 bases between the two germline ends. This CDR3 spans 15 amino acids. The germline gives CDR1 MGHRA, CDR2 YSYEKL. The CDR3 region is CASSQDGDRWFEAFF. In DNA form, the CDR3 reads TGCGCCAGCAGCCAAGATGGAGACAGGTGGTTCGAAGCTTTCTTT.

The rearrangement uses TRBV30 and TRBJ2-4; 10 bases match TRBD1. The germline V gene has CDR1 GTSNPN and CDR2 SVGIG (reference sequence). J lost 3 bases, V lost 4 bases, and 9 bases had no gene match. The CDR3 is 16 residues long. CDR3 sequence: CAWKEDRGKLKNIQYF. CDR3 DNA sequence: TGTGCCTGGAAAGAGGACAGGGGGAAACTCAAAAACATTCAGTACTTC.

The chain couples TRBV6-1 to TRBJ1-4; 9 nucleotides line up with TRBD1. Germline loops: CDR1 MNHNS, CDR2 SASEGT. Losses at the gene ends were 0 bases for V and 6 bases for J; bases not matched to a gene: 5. The CDR3 covers 16 residues. CDR3 protein: CASSEAAGTGYEKLFF. The CDR3 nucleotides are TGTGCCAGCAGTGAAGCAGCCGGGACAGGGTATGAAAAACTGTTTTTT.